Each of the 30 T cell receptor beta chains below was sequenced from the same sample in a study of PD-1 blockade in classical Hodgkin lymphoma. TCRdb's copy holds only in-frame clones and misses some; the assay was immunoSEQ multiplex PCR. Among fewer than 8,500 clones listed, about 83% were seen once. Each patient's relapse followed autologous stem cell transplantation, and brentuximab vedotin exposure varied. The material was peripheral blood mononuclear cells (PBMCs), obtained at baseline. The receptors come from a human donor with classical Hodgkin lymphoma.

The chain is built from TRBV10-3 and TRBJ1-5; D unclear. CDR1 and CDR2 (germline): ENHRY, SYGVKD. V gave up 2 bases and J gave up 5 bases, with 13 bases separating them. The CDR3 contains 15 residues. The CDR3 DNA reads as TGTGCCATCAGTGAGCGGCAGGACTTAGATCAGCCCCAGCATTTT. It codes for CAISERQDLDQPQHF.

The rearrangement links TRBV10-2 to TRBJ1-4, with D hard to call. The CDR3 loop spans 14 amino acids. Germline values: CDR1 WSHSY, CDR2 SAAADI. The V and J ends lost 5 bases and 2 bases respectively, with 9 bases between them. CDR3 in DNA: TGCGCCAGCAGTCCAAGCGGGACTAATGAAAAACTGTTTTTT. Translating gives CASSPSGTNEKLFF.

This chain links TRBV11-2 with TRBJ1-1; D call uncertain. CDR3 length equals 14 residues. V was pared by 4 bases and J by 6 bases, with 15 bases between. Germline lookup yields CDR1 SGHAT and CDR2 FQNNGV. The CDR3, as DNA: TGTGCCAGCAGCTCTCAGATGCCGCGCGCTGAAGCTTTCTTT. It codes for CASSSQMPRAEAFF. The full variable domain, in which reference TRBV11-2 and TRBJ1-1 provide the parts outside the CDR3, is EAGVAQSPRYKIIEKRQSVAFWCNPISGHATLYWYQQILGQGPKLLIQFQNNGVVDDSQLPKDRFSAERLKGVDSTLKIQPAKLEDSAVYLCASSSQMPRAEAFFGQGTRLTVV.

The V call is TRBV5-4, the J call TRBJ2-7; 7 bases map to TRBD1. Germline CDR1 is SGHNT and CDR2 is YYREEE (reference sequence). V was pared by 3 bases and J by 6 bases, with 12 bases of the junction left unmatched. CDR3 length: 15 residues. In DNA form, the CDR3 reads TGTGCCAGCAGCTCACGACAGGGTCTCTACGGCGAGCAGTACTTC. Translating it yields CASSSRQGLYGEQYF.

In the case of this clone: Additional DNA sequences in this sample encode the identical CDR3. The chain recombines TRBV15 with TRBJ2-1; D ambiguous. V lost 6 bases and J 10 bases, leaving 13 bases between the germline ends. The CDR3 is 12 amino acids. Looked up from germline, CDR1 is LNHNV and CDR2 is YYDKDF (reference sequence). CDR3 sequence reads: CATSTYLDEQFF. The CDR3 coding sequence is TGTGCCACCAGTACCTACCTCGACGAGCAGTTCTTC.

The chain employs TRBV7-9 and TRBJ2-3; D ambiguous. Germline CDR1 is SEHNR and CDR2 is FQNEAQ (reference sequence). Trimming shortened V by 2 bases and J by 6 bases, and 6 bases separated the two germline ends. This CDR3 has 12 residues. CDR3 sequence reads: CASSLMGDTQYF. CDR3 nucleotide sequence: TGTGCCAGCAGCTTAATGGGGGATACGCAGTATTTT.

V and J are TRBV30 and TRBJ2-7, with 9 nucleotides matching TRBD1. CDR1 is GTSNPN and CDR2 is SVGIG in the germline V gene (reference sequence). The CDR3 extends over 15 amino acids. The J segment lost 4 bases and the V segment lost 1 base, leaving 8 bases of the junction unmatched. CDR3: CAWSAGTGTYYEQYF. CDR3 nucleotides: TGTGCCTGGAGTGCGGGGACAGGGACTTATTACGAGCAGTACTTC.

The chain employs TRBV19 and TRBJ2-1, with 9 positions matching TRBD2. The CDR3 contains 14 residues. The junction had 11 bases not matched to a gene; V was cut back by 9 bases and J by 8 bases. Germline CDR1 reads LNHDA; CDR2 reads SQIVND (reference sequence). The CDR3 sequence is CASRLSGRSYEQFF. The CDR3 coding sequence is TGTGCCAGCAGGCTCAGCGGGAGGTCCTATGAGCAGTTCTTC.

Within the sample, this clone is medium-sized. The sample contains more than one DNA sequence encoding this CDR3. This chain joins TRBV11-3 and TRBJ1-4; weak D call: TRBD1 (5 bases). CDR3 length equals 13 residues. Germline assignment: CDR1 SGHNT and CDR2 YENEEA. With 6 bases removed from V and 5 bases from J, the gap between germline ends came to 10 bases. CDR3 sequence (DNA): TGTGCCAGCAGTGCGGGGCCGAATGAAAAACTGTTTTTT. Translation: CASSAGPNEKLFF.

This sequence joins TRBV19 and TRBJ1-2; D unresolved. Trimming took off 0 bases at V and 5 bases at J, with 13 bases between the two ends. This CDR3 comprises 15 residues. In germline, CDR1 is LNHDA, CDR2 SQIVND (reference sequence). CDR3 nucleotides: TGTGCCAGTAGTATAGATCCGGCGGGTGGATATGGCTACACCTTC. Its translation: CASSIDPAGGYGYTF.

CDR3: CAWRRPTGELFF. CDR3 bases: TGTGCCTGGAGACGGCCCACCGGGGAGCTGTTTTTT. The genes are TRBV30 and TRBJ2-2; D not certain. V was shortened by 3 bases and J by 4 bases, with 6 bases between the two germline ends. This CDR3 spans 12 amino acids. CDR1 and CDR2 (germline): GTSNPN, SVGIG (reference sequence). The variable domain in full, completed from reference TRBV30 and TRBJ2-2, reads SQTIHQWPATLVQPVGSPLSLECTVEGTSNPNLYWYRQAAGRGLQLLFYSVGIGQISSEVPQNLSASRPQDRQFILSSKKLLLSDSGFYLCAWRRPTGELFFGEGSRLTVL.

The CDR3 DNA sequence: TGTGCCAGCAGCGCAACGAACGTACGGAGTGAGCAGTTCTTC. Protein product: CASSATNVRSEQFF. The chain is built from TRBV7-6 and TRBJ2-1; D gene unclear. Between the trimmed V and J ends, which lost 5 bases and 9 bases, there was a span of 17 bases. The length of the CDR3 is 14 residues. From germline, CDR1 is SGHVS and CDR2 FNYEAQ.

CDR3 nucleotide sequence: TGTGCCAGTAGTATAGGGGGGCGAGATCAGCCCCAGCATTTT. It specifies CASSIGGRDQPQHF. The V and J genes are TRBV19 and TRBJ1-5, with D maybe TRBD1 (6 bases). V was trimmed by 1 base and J by 5 bases, leaving 9 bases between them. The CDR3 spans 14 residues. Germline CDR1 LNHDA, CDR2 SQIVND (reference sequence). Based on the CDR3 plus reference TRBV19 and TRBJ1-5, the full variable domain is DGGITQSPKYLFRKEGQNVTLSCEQNLNHDAMYWYRQDPGQGLRLIYYSQIVNDFQKGDIAEGYSVSREKKESFPLTVTSAQKNPTAFYLCASSIGGRDQPQHFGDGTRLSIL.

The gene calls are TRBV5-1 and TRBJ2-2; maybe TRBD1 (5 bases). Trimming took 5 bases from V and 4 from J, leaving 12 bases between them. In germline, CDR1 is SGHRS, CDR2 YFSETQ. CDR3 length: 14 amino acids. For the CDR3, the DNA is TGCGCCAGCAGGGATACAGGCAGCACCGGGGAGCTGTTTTTT. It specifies CASRDTGSTGELFF.

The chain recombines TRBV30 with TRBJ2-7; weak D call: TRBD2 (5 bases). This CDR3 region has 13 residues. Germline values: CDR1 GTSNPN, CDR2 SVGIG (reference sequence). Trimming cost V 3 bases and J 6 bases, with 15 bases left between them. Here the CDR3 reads CAWRNRGSGEQYF. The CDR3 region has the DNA TGTGCCTGGAGAAATCGAGGGAGTGGCGAGCAGTACTTC.

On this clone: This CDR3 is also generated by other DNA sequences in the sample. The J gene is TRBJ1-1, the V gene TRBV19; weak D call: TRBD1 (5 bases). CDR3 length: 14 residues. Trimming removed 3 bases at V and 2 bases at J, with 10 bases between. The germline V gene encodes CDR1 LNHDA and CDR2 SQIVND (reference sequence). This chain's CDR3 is CASSIGGKNTEAFF. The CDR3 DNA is TGTGCCAGTAGTATCGGGGGAAAAAACACTGAAGCTTTCTTT. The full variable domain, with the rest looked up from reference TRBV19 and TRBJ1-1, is DGGITQSPKYLFRKEGQNVTLSCEQNLNHDAMYWYRQDPGQGLRLIYYSQIVNDFQKGDIAEGYSVSREKKESFPLTVTSAQKNPTAFYLCASSIGGKNTEAFFGQGTRLTVV.

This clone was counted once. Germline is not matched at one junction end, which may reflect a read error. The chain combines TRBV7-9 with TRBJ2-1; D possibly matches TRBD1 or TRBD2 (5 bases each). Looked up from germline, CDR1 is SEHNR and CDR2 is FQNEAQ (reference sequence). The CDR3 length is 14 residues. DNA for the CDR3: TGTGCCAGCAGCTCCGGGACCACCGGCAATGAGCAGCTCTTC. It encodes CASSSGTTGNEQLF.

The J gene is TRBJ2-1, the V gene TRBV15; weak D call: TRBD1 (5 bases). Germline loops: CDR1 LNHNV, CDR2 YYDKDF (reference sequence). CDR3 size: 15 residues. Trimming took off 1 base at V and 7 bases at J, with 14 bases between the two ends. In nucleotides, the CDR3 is TGTGCCACCAGCAGAGGTAGCAGGCAGGGAAATGAGCAGTTCTTC. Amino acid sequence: CATSRGSRQGNEQFF.

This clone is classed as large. The CDR3 region is CASSATSGDYNEQFF. As DNA, the CDR3 is TGTGCCAGTAGTGCGACTAGCGGGGACTACAATGAGCAGTTCTTC. The chain has TRBV19 and TRBJ2-1; 11 bases are a match to TRBD2. Germline CDR1 LNHDA, CDR2 SQIVND (reference sequence). This CDR3 is built from 15 residues. The V and J ends lost 5 bases and 3 bases, in that order; junction bases with no gene match: 3. The complete variable domain, with remaining parts taken from reference TRBV19 and TRBJ2-1, reads DGGITQSPKYLFRKEGQNVTLSCEQNLNHDAMYWYRQDPGQGLRLIYYSQIVNDFQKGDIAEGYSVSREKKESFPLTVTSAQKNPTAFYLCASSATSGDYNEQFFGPGTRLTVL.

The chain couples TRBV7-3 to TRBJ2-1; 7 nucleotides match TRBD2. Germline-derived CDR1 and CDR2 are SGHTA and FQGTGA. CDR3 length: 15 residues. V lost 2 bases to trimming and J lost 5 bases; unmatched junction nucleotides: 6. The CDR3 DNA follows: TGTGCCAGCAGCTTACGCGGGAGTTGGGACAATGAGCAGTTCTTC. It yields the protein CASSLRGSWDNEQFF.

This CDR3 is CASSRSTGAFSGNTIYF. The CDR3 region has the DNA TGTGCCAGCAGTCGATCGACAGGGGCCTTCTCTGGAAACACCATATATTTT. The chain couples TRBV2 to TRBJ1-3, with 8 bases matching TRBD1. J lost 0 bases, V lost 5 bases, and 9 bases had no gene match. Germline V CDR1 and CDR2: SNHLY, FYNNEI. This CDR3 is 17 amino acids long. The whole variable domain, remainder taken from reference TRBV2 and TRBJ1-3, is EPEVTQTPSHQVTQMGQEVILRCVPISNHLYFYWYRQILGQKVEFLVSFYNNEISEKSEIFDDQFSVERPDGSNFTLKIRSTKLEDSAMYFCASSRSTGAFSGNTIYFGEGSWLTVV.

DNA for the CDR3: TGTGCCAGTAGTGGCTGGACCGGCACAGATACGCAGTATTTT. It encodes CASSGWTGTDTQYF. The chain carries TRBV19 and TRBJ2-3; D not certain. Trimming removed 5 bases at V and 1 base at J, with 10 bases between. The germline V gene encodes CDR1 LNHDA and CDR2 SQIVND (reference sequence). This CDR3 spans 14 amino acids.

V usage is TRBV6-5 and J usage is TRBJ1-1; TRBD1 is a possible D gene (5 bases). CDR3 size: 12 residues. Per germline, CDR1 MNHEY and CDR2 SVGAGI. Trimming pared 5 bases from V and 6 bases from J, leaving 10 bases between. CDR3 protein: CASSAGGAEAFF. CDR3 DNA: TGTGCCAGCAGTGCTGGGGGAGCTGAAGCTTTCTTT.

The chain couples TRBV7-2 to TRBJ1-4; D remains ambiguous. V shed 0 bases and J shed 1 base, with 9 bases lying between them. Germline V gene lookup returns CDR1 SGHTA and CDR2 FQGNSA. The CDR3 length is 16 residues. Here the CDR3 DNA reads TGTGCCAGCAGCTTAGCGGCGGGATTAACTAATGAAAAACTGTTTTTT. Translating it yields CASSLAAGLTNEKLFF. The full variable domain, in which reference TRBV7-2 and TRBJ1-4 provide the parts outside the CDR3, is GAGVSQSPSNKVTEKGKDVELRCDPISGHTALYWYRQSLGQGLEFLIYFQGNSAPDKSGLPSDRFSAERTGGSVSTLTIQRTQQEDSAVYLCASSLAAGLTNEKLFFGSGTQLSVL.

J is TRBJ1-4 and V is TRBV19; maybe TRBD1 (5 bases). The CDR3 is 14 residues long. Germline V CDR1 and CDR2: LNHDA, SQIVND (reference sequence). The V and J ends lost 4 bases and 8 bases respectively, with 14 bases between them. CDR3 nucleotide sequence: TGTGCCAGTAGTAACGGGGGGTTGCGGGAAAAACTGTTTTTT. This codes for CASSNGGLREKLFF.

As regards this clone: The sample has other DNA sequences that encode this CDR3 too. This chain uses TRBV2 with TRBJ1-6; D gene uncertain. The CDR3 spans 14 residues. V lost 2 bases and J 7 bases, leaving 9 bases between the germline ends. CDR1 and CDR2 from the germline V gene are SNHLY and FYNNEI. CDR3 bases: TGTGCCAGCAGTGAATTGGGCAGCAATTCACCCCTCCACTTT. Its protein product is CASSELGSNSPLHF.

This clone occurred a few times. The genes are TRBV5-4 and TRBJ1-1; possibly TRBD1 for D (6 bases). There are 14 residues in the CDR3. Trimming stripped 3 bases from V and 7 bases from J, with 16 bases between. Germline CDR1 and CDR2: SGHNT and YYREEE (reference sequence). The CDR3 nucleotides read TGTGCCAGCAGCTCCGTGGAACAGGGAAGTGAAGCTTTCTTT. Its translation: CASSSVEQGSEAFF. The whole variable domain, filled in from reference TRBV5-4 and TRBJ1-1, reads ETGVTQSPTHLIKTRGQQVTLRCSSQSGHNTVSWYQQALGQGPQFIFQYYREEENGRGNFPPRFSGLQFPNYSSELNVNALELDDSALYLCASSSVEQGSEAFFGQGTRLTVV.

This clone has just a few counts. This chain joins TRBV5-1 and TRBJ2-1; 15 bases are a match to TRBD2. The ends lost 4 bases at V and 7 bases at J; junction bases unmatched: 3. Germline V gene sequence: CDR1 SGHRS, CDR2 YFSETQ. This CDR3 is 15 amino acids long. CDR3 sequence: CASSGLAGGRNEQFF. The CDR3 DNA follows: TGCGCCAGCAGCGGACTAGCGGGAGGGCGGAATGAGCAGTTCTTC.

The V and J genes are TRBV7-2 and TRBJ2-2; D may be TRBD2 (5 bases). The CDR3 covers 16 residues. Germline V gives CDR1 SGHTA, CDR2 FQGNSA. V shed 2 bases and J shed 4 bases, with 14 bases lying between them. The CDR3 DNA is TGTGCCAGCAGCTTATTCCCGGGGTCCGTCACCGGGGAGCTGTTTTTT. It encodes CASSLFPGSVTGELFF.

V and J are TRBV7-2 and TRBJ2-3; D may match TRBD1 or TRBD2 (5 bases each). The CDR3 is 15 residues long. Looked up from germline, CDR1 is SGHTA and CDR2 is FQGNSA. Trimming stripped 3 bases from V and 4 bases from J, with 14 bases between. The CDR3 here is CASSFSGSGSDTQYF. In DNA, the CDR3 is TGTGCCAGCAGCTTTTCAGGGAGTGGGTCAGATACGCAGTATTTT.